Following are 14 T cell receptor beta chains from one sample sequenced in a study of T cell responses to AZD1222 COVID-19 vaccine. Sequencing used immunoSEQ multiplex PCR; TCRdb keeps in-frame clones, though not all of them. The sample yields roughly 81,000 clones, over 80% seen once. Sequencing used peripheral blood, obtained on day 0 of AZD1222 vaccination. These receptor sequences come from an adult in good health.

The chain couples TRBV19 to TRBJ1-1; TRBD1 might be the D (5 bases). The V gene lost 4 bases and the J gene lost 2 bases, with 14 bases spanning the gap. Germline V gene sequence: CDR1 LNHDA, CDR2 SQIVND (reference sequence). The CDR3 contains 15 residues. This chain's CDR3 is CASSTVTVLNTEAFF. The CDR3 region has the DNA TGTGCCAGTAGTACTGTGACAGTTTTAAACACTGAAGCTTTCTTT.

CDR3 DNA sequence: TGTGCCAGTATTTTCCGGGGAGGTTCAGGGGTCTTCGAGCAGTACTTC. This translates into CASIFRGGSGVFEQYF. The V and J genes are TRBV28 and TRBJ2-7; D may match TRBD1 or TRBD2 (6 bases each). Looked up from germline, CDR1 is MDHEN and CDR2 is SYDVKM. The CDR3 covers 16 residues. Trimming left V 9 bases short and J 6 bases short, with 27 bases between.

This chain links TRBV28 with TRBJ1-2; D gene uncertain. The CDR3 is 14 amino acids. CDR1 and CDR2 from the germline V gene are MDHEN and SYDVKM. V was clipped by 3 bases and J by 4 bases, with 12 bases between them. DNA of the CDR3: TGTGCCAGCAGTTTTTTCGCCGAACCCTATGGCTACACCTTC. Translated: CASSFFAEPYGYTF.

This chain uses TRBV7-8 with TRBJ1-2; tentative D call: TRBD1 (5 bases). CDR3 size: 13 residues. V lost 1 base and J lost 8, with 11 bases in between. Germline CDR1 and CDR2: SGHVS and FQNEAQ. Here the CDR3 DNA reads TGTGCCAGCAGCTTAGTTGGAGGGACGGGCTACACCTTC. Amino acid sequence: CASSLVGGTGYTF.

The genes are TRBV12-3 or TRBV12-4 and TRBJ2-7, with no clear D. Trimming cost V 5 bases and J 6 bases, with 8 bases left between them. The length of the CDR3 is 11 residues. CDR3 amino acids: CASSALGEQYF. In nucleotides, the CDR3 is TGTGCCAGCAGTGCGTTGGGCGAGCAGTACTTC.

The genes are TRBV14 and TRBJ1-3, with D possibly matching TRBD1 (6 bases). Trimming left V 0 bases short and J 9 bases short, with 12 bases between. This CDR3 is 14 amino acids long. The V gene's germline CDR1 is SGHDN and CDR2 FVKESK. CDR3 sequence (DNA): TGTGCCAGCAGCCAAGAGGTCAGGGGCAGCACCATATATTTT. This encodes CASSQEVRGSTIYF. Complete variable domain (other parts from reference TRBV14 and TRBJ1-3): EAGVTQFPSHSVIEKGQTVTLRCDPISGHDNLYWYRRVMGKEIKFLLHFVKESKQDESGMPNNRFLAERTGGTYSTLKVQPAELEDSGVYFCASSQEVRGSTIYFGEGSWLTVV.

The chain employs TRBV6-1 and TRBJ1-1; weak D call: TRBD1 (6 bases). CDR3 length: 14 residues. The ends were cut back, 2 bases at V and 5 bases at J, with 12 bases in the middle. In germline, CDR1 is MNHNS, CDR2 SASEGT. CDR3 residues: CASSERGVETEAFF. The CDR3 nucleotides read TGTGCCAGCAGTGAAAGGGGGGTAGAAACTGAAGCTTTCTTT.

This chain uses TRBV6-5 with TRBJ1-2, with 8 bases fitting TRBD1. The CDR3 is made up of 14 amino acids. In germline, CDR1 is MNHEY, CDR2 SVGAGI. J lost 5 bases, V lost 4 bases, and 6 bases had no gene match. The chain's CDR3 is CASSWQGAGYGYTF. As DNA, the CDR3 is TGTGCCAGCAGTTGGCAGGGGGCAGGTTATGGCTACACCTTC.

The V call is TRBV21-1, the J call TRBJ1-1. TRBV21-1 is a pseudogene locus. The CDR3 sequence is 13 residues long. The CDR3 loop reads CASRKRRGTEAFF. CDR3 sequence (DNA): TGTGCCAGCAGAAAGCGTAGAGGTACTGAAGCTTTCTTT.

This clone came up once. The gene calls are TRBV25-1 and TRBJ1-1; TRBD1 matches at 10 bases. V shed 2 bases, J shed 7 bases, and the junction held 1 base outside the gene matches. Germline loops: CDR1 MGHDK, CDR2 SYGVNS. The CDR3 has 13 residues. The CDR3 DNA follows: TGTGCCAGCAGTGAAGGGGACAGGGGTGAAGCTTTCTTT. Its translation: CASSEGDRGEAFF.

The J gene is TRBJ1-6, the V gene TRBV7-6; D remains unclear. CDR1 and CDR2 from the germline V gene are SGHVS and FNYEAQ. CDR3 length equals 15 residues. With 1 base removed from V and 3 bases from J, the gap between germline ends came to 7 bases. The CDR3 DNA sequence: TGTGCCAGCAGCTTAGGCTCCGTCTATAATTCACCCCTCCACTTT. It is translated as CASSLGSVYNSPLHF.

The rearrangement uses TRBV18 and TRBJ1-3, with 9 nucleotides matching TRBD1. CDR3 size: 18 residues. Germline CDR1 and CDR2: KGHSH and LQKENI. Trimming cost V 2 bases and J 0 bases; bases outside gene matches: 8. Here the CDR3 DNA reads TGTGCCAGCTCACCAAGGCCCGGACAGGGGATCTCTGGAAACACCATATATTTT. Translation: CASSPRPGQGISGNTIYF. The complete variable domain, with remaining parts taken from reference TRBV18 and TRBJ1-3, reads NAGVMQNPRHLVRRRGQEARLRCSPMKGHSHVYWYRQLPEEGLKFMVYLQKENIIDESGMPKERFSAEFPKEGPSILRIQQVVRGDSAAYFCASSPRPGQGISGNTIYFGEGSWLTVV.

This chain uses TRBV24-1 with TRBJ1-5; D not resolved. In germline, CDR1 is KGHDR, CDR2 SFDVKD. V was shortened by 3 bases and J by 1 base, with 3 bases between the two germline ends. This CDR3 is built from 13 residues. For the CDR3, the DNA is TGTGCCACCAGTGATCACAGCAATCAGCCCCAGCATTTT. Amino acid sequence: CATSDHSNQPQHF.

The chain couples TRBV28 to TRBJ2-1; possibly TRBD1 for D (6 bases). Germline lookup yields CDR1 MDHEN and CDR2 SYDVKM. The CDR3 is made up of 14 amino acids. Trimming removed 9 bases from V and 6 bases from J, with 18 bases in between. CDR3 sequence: CASMTGSRGNEQFF. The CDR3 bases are TGTGCCAGTATGACAGGCTCGAGGGGCAATGAGCAGTTCTTC.